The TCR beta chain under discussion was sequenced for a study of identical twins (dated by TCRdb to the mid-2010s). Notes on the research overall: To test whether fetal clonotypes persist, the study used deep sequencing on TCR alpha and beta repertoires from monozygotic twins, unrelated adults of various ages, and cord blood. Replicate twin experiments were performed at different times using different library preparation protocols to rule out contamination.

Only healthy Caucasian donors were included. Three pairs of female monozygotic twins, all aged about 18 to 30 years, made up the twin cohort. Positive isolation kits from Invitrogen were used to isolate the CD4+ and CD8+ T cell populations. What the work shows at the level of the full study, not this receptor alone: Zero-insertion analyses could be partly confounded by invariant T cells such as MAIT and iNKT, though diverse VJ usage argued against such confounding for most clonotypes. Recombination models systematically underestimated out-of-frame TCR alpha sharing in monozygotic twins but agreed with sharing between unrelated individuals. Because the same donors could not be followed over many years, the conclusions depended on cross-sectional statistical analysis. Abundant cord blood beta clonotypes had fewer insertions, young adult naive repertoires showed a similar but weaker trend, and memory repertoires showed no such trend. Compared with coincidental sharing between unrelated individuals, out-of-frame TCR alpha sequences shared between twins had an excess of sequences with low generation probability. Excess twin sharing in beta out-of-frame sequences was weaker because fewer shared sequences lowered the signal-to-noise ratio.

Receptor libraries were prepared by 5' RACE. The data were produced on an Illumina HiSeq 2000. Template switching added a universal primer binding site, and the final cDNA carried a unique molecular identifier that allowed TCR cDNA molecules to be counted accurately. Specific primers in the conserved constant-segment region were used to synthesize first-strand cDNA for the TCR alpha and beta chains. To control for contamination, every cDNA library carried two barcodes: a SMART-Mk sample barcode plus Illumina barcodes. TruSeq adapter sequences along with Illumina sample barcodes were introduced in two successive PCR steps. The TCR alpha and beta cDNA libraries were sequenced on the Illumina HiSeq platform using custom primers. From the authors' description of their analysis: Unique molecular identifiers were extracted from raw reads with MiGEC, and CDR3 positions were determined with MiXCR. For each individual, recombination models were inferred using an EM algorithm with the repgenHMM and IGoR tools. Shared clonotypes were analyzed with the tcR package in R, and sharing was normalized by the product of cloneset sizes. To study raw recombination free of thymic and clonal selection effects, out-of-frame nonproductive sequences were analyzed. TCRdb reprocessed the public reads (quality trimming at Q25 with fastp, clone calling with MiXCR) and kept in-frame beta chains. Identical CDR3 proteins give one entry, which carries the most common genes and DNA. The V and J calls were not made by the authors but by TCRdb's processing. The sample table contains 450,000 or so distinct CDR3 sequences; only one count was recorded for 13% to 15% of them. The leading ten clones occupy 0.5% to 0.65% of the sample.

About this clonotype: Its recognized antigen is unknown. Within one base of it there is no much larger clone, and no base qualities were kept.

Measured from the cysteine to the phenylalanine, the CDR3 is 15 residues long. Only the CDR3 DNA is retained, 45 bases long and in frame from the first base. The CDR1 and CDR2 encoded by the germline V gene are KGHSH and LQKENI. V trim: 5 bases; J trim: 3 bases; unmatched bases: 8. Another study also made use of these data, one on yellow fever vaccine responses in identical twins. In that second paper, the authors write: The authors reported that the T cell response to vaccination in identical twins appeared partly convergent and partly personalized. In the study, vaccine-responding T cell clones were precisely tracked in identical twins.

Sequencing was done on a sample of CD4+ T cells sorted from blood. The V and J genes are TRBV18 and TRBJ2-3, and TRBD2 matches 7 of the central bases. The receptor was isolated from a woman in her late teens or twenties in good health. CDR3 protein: CASSKLARPTDTQYF. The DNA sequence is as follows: TGTGCCAGCTCAAAACTAGCGCGCCCGACAGATACGCAGTATTTT.